Here is one T cell receptor beta chain with its context. Its antigen remains unidentified. The data were obtained in a study of T cell responses to AZD1222 COVID-19 vaccine. General study points: AZD1222 recipients seropositive at baseline numbered only six or seven. Repertoire samples came only from after the peak T cell response. The donors showed a predominance of white British ancestry and of females, with possible underestimation of clonal diversity. Spike-specific TCR breadth and depth went up after people got two AZD1222 doses.

The CDR3 length is 14 residues. Trimming left V 3 bases short and J 4 bases short, with 10 bases between. Germline CDR1 is MRHNA and CDR2 is SNTAGT. The table came from immunoSEQ multiplex PCR; TCRdb's copy has only in-frame clones and leaves some out. The sample contains some 140,000 clones, over 85% of which appear only once. The TCR sequence derives from an adult in good health. V is TRBV6-4 and J is TRBJ1-5; D possibly corresponds to TRBD1 (5 bases). The sequences come from peripheral blood, collected on day 0 of AZD1222 vaccination. Here the CDR3 DNA reads TGTGCCAGCAGTGAGGGACGGAAAAATCAGCCCCAGCATTTT. Residues: CASSEGRKNQPQHF.